This T cell receptor beta chain was profiled in a study of blood T cell repertoires in COVID-19. Sequencing was performed with immunoSEQ multiplex PCR; in TCRdb, only in-frame clones are kept and a portion is missing. The sample lists about 210,000 clones, about 76% occurring once. Trimming cost V 6 bases and J 1 base, with 11 bases left between them. CDR3 length: 14 amino acids. Germline V gives CDR1 MNHEY, CDR2 SVGAGI. The chain joins TRBV6-5 to TRBJ2-3, with D maybe TRBD2 (6 bases). This receptor was taken from a woman in her forties or fifties with acute COVID-19. Sequences were obtained from PBMCs or T cells enriched from blood (not recorded which). Here the CDR3 reads CASRLGSGTDTQYF. The CDR3 DNA reads TGTGCCAGCAGACTCGGGAGCGGCACAGATACGCAGTATTTT.